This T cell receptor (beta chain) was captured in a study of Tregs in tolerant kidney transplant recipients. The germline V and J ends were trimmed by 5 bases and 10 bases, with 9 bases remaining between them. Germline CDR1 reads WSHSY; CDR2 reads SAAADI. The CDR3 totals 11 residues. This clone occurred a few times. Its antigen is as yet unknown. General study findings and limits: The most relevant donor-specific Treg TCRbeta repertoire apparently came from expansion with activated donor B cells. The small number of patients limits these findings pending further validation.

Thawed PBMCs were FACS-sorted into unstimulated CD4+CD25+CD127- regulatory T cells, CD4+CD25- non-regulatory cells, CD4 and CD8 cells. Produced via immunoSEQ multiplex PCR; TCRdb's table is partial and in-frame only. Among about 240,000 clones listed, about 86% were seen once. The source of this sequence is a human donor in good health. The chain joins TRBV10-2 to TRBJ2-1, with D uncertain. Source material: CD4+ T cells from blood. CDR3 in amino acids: CASSLVGEQFF. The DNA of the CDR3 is TGCGCCAGCAGTTTGGTAGGAGAGCAGTTCTTC.